The clone carrying this TCR beta chain was seen ten or more times. This sample's time point: healthy volunteer bleed at 2 weeks. Unfractionated whole blood was the source from which total RNA was extracted. This record belongs to a study of human T cells and chemical hapten exposure. TCRdb re-analysed the RACE reads in MiXCR, keeping a single row per CDR3 protein. Here the sample spans about 28,000 distinct CDR3 sequences, 7.4% being singletons. The V segment lost 4 bases and the J segment 9 bases; nucleotides outside the gene matches: 6. Germline values: CDR1 SGHRS, CDR2 YFSETQ. The CDR3 has 14 residues.

The chain uses TRBV5-1 and TRBJ1-6; 8 nucleotides agree with TRBD1. This TCR derives from a human donor in good health. Some clones in this sample may be carry-over from other donors' samples. Sequencing input: whole blood. CDR3 in DNA: TGCGCCAGCAGCCTAGACAGGGGTTTTTCACCCCTCCACTTT. As protein: CASSLDRGFSPLHF.